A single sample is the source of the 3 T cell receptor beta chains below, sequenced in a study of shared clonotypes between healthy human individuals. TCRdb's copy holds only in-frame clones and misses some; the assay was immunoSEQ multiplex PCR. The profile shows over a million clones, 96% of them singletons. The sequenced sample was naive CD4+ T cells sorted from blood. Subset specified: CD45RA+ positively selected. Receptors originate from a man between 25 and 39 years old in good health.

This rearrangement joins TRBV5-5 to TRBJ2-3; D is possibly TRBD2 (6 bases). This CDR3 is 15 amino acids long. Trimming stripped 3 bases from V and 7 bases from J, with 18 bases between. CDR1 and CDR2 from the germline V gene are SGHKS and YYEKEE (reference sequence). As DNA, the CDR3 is TGTGCCAGCAGCTCCCAGGCTGCACTAGCCCATACGCAGTATTTT. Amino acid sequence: CASSSQAALAHTQYF.

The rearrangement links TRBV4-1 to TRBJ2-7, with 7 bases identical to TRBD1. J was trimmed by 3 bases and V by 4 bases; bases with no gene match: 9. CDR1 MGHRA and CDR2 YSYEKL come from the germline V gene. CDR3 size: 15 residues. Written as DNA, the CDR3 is TGCGCCAGCAGCCCATCAATGACAGGGTTCTACGAGCAGTACTTC. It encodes CASSPSMTGFYEQYF.

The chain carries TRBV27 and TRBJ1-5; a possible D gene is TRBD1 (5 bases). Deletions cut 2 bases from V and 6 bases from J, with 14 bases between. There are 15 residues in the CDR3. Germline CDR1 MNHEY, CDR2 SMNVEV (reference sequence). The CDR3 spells CASSLKGAVGQPQHF. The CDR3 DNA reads TGTGCCAGCAGTTTAAAAGGGGCGGTTGGTCAGCCCCAGCATTTT.